This note documents a single T cell receptor (beta chain) sequence. What it binds is unknown. Sequencing used immunoSEQ multiplex PCR; TCRdb keeps in-frame clones, though not all of them. Of some 190,000 clones in the sample, around 85% were seen once. Germline V gene lookup returns CDR1 SGHNT and CDR2 YENEEA. The CDR3 contains 13 residues. V lost 5 bases and J lost 6, with 11 bases in between. This entry belongs to a study of Ad26.COV2.S vaccination and SARS-CoV-2 variants. Overall study findings and caveats: Spike-specific responses of CD8+ and CD4+ T cells were reported to display substantial breadth after vaccination.

This rearrangement joins TRBV11-3 to TRBJ2-1; D assignment may be TRBD1 or TRBD2 (5 bases each). Sequences were derived from peripheral blood, sampled after recovery from COVID-19. The clonotype was recovered from a human donor who had recovered from COVID-19. The CDR3 is CASSLTGANEQFF. CDR3 bases: TGTGCCAGCAGCCTTACCGGGGCCAATGAGCAGTTCTTC.